This entry lists 10 T cell receptor beta chains sequenced from one sample in a study of T cell responses to AZD1222 COVID-19 vaccine. This table comes from immunoSEQ multiplex PCR, and its TCRdb copy is limited to in-frame clones, with some not included. The sample lists more than 95,000 clones; about nine tenths were seen once. Sequencing was performed on peripheral blood, taken on day 0 of AZD1222 vaccination. The receptors were gathered from an adult in good health.

The chain links TRBV6-5 to TRBJ1-1; D uncertain. V lost 0 bases to trimming and J lost 0 bases, with 5 bases between them. The germline V gene encodes CDR1 MNHEY and CDR2 SVGAGI. The CDR3 has 14 residues. CDR3 nucleotides: TGTGCCAGCAGTTACTCGACCATGAACACTGAAGCTTTCTTT. Translating it yields CASSYSTMNTEAFF.

V gene TRBV5-1 combines with J gene TRBJ2-6; D not certain. The CDR3 spans 15 residues. Per germline, CDR1 SGHRS and CDR2 YFSETQ. Deletions cut 0 bases from V and 1 base from J, with 5 bases between. The chain's CDR3 is CASSLVISGANVLTF. CDR3 nucleotides: TGCGCCAGCAGCTTGGTGATATCTGGGGCCAACGTCCTGACTTTC.

V and J are TRBV6-4 and TRBJ2-3; possibly TRBD2 for D (6 bases). The V gene lost 9 bases and the J gene lost 2 bases, with 27 bases spanning the gap. The CDR3 covers 18 residues. Germline values: CDR1 MRHNA, CDR2 SNTAGT. CDR3 nucleotide sequence: TGTGCCAGGAGAAGACTAGTGGGGGGAGGCATCCACACAGATACGCAGTATTTT. It encodes CARRRLVGGGIHTDTQYF.

This CDR3 is CASSPIGQGNPGELFF. CDR3 bases: TGTGCCAGCTCACCGATAGGACAGGGCAATCCCGGGGAGCTGTTTTTT. This chain uses TRBV18 with TRBJ2-2; 8 bases line up with TRBD1. Germline V gene data show CDR1 as KGHSH and CDR2 as LQKENI. The V and J ends lost 3 bases and 6 bases, in that order; junction bases with no gene match: 9. This CDR3 is built from 16 residues.

As regards this clone: The sample holds other DNA sequences that translate to the same CDR3. The chain recombines TRBV19 with TRBJ1-5, with unresolved D. Germline V lookup: CDR1 LNHDA, CDR2 SQIVND (reference sequence). V lost 1 base and J lost 3, with 4 bases in between. This CDR3 spans 13 amino acids. The CDR3 region is CASSIGNNQPQHF. CDR3 coding DNA: TGTGCCAGTAGTATAGGGAACAATCAGCCCCAGCATTTT.

The chain has TRBV4-2 and TRBJ2-5; D is tentatively TRBD1 or TRBD2 (6 bases each). Trimming shortened V by 0 bases and J by 1 base, and 12 bases separated the two germline ends. The germline CDR1 and CDR2 sequences are LGHNA and YNFKEQ. The CDR3 has 16 residues. The CDR3 DNA reads as TGTGCCAGCAGCCAAGACAAGTGGGGGGCCCAAGAGACCCAGTACTTC. Its translation: CASSQDKWGAQETQYF.

The chain joins TRBV15 to TRBJ1-1; 7 bases map to TRBD1. The V gene's germline CDR1 is LNHNV and CDR2 YYDKDF (reference sequence). The CDR3 covers 16 residues. With V trimmed by 2 bases and J by 6 bases, 12 bases remained unmatched. CDR3 sequence: CATSRKTGVLGPEAFF. CDR3 sequence (DNA): TGTGCCACCAGCAGAAAAACAGGGGTTCTCGGTCCTGAAGCTTTCTTT. Looking up the rest from reference TRBV15 and TRBJ1-1 gives the full variable domain: DAMVIQNPRYQVTQFGKPVTLSCSQTLNHNVMYWYQQKSSQAPKLLFHYYDKDFNNEADTPDNFQSRRPNTSFCFLDIRSPGLGDTAMYLCATSRKTGVLGPEAFFGQGTRLTVV.

V usage is TRBV5-1 and J usage is TRBJ2-1, with D possibly being TRBD1 or TRBD2 (5 bases each). CDR3 length equals 16 residues. The V end was cut by 3 bases, the J end by 0 bases, with 13 bases between. Germline assignment: CDR1 SGHRS and CDR2 YFSETQ. The DNA for the CDR3 is TGCGCCAGCAGCTCGCGTGGGGGTAGCTCCTACAATGAGCAGTTCTTC. It specifies CASSSRGGSSYNEQFF.

J is TRBJ2-7 and V is TRBV7-9; 7 bases agree with TRBD2. The CDR3 runs to 15 residues. V dropped 5 bases and J dropped 5; count of bases not matched to a gene: 12. The germline gives CDR1 SEHNR, CDR2 FQNEAQ (reference sequence). The DNA for the CDR3 is TGTGCCAGCAGCCCAACCGGGGGGTTTAGGGACGAGCAGTACTTC. It yields the protein CASSPTGGFRDEQYF.

The gene calls are TRBV14 and TRBJ2-7; D remains ambiguous. The CDR3 contains 15 residues. Between the trimmed V and J ends, which lost 4 bases and 2 bases, there was a span of 15 bases. The germline V gene encodes CDR1 SGHDN and CDR2 FVKESK. The CDR3 here is CASSPVGRSPYEQYF. For the CDR3, the DNA is TGTGCCAGCAGCCCGGTGGGCAGGAGTCCCTACGAGCAGTACTTC.